This TCR beta chain was captured in a study of Ad26.COV2.S vaccination and SARS-CoV-2 variants. On the study more broadly: The Ad26.COV2.S arm of the COV1001 trial was where the donor was placed.

The sample's treatment: 19 received Ad26.COV2.S at low or high dose, single or two shots; several received placebo; per-sample allocation not given. Samples came from day 63 after the first vaccine or placebo injection. An adult aged 18-55 years in Boston served as the donor. V was clipped by 2 bases and J by 1 base, with 7 bases between them. Per germline, CDR1 KGHDR and CDR2 SFDVKD. The CDR3 extends over 14 amino acids. The data were produced by immunoSEQ multiplex PCR, yet TCRdb's version contains in-frame clones alone and is incomplete. The table shows 350,000 to 450,000 clones, with under 90% occurring only once. As for this clone: The antigen is undetermined.

Regarding the study as a whole: The study found similar non-spike TCR breadth in vaccine and placebo recipients.

The sequence came from a person between 18 and 60 years old who received the Ad26.COV2.S COVID-19 vaccine or a placebo. This chain links TRBV24-1 with TRBJ2-5; the D is unclear. The specimen was peripheral blood, collected in a trial of Ad26.COV2.S vaccine versus placebo. CDR3 amino acids: CATSDSGGQETQYF. The CDR3 DNA sequence: TGTGCCACCAGTGATTCTGGCGGCCAAGAGACCCAGTACTTC.